This paragraph covers one TCR beta chain sequence. What it binds is unknown. The TCR beta CDR3 regions underwent amplification using RNA transcripts as the source. The HTBI primer set drove a first-round RT-PCR of the TCR CDR3. TCRdb called the multiplex PCR reads again in MiXCR, with one record for every CDR3 protein. The table shows approximately 380,000 distinct CDR3 sequences, with over 11% occurring only once. The CDR3 consists of 15 residues. The germline V gene encodes CDR1 LNHDA and CDR2 SQIVND (reference sequence). With 8 bases clipped from V and 4 bases from J, the junction kept 9 bases outside the gene matches. The data stem from a study of T cells in Graves' hyperthyroidism and ophthalmopathy. Study-level background: Pretreatment peripheral blood was obtained at initial diagnosis. Overall study findings and caveats: In the blood, most expanded thyroid clonotypes above 0.001 appeared as well. By a 13 V-J model, ophthalmopathy was set apart from stable hyperthyroidism. For ophthalmopathy, model prediction preceded onset by a median 6.5 months.

Sequences were obtained from blood. V and J are TRBV19 and TRBJ2-2; 8 positions match TRBD1. The clonotype comes from a man between 50 and 59 years old with Graves' ophthalmopathy. CDR3 in DNA: TGTGCCAGTTCGGACAGGGATAGGTCCACCGGGGAGCTGTTTTTT. Protein sequence: CASSDRDRSTGELFF.